This TCR beta chain was retrieved from a study of STAT5B mutations in CD4+ large granular lymphocyte leukemia. Findings of the study overall: No patients shared main leukemic clonotypes, though around 24% appeared at low frequency elsewhere. Without HLA matching, higher CD4+ than CD8+ T-LGLL clonality could reflect small sample size. TRBV06-family usage was enriched in top patient clones (8/27) versus controls (2/35).

In the source study's methods: Productive clonotypes were detectable down to 2.59 x 10-5 frequency. Data came from immunoSEQ multiplex PCR; TCRdb stores just in-frame clones and leaves some out. The DNA gave D and trimming, while V, J and clone size come from that table. The sample lists fewer than 35,000 clones; about 77% were seen once. V shed 6 bases and J shed 7 bases, with 16 bases lying between them. CDR3 length equals 14 residues. Germline V gives CDR1 MNHEY, CDR2 SMNVEV (reference sequence). This clone has just a few counts. What it binds is unknown. The TCR comes from a human donor in good health. The sample consisted of CD4+ T cells from blood buffy coats. The chain combines TRBV27 with TRBJ1-5; D possibly corresponds to TRBD1 (6 bases). Written as DNA, the CDR3 is TGTGCCAGCAGCCACGGGGGGGCCGGGCAGCCCCAGCATTTT. Translated, it gives CASSHGGAGQPQHF.